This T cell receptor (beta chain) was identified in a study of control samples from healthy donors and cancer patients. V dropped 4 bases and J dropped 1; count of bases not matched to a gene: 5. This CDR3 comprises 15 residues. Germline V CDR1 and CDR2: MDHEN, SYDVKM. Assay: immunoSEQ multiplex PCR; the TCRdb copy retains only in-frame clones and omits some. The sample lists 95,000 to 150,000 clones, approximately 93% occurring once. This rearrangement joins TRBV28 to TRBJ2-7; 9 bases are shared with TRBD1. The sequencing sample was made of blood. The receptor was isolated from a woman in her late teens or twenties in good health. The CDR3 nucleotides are TGTGCCAGCAGTTCGGCCGGGACAGGGTCCTACGAGCAGTACTTC. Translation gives CASSSAGTGSYEQYF.